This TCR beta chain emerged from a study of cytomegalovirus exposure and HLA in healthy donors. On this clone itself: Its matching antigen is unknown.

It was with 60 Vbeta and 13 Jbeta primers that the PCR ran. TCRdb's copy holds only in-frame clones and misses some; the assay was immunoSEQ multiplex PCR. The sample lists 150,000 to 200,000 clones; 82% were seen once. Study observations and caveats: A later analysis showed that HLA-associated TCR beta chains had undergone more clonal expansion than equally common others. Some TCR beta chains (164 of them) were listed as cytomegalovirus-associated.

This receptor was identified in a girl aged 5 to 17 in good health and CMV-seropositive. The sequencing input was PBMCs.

The CDR3 DNA is TGTGCCAGCAGCTTAAGGGGACAGAACACAGATACGCAGTATTTT. Residues: CASSLRGQNTDTQYF. This sequence joins TRBV7-2 and TRBJ2-3, with TRBD1 identical over 7 bases. The CDR3 consists of 15 residues. Germline V gives CDR1 SGHTA, CDR2 FQGNSA. Unmatched junction bases numbered 4, after V lost 2 bases and J lost 2 bases.